Here is one T cell receptor beta chain with its context. By 5'RACE with 10-nucleotide random UMIs, the cDNA was made. Per sequencing run, 15-18 subjects together gave over 180 million TCR-beta sequences. Each CDR3 protein gets one entry after TCRdb re-called the 5' RACE reads with MiXCR. The repertoire holds approximately 39,000 distinct CDR3 sequences, 7% to 8.5% seen once, with about 6% in the top ten. These data come from a study of neurological immune-mediated disorders. Among the participants, healthy controls were blood bank volunteers in Maryland, USA. Each sorted-subset library came from about a million CD4+ or CD8+ T cells. This CDR3 is 14 amino acids long. V lost 4 bases and J lost 1; bases outside the gene matches: 3. Germline V gene sequence: CDR1 SGHNT, CDR2 YYREEE (reference sequence).

The genes are TRBV5-4 and TRBJ1-1, with 8 bases fitting TRBD1. This clonotype was sampled from a man between 50 and 59 years old in good health. The material sequenced was CD4+ T cells from blood. CDR3 sequence (DNA): TGTGCCAGCAGCCGGGACAGGAGGAACACTGAAGCTTTCTTT. Its translation is CASSRDRRNTEAFF.